These T cell receptor beta chains were read from a single sample in a study of shared clonotypes between healthy human individuals. Profiled with immunoSEQ multiplex PCR; TCRdb holds only in-frame clones, not every one. This table holds 2 million to 2.5 million clones, approximately 95% found once. Sequenced sample: naive CD4+ T cells sorted from blood. The origin of the receptors is a man aged 18 to 29 in good health. The conserved cysteine and the conserved F or W are not part of the CDR3 here. The order of the fields is J gene, V gene, CDR3 length, CDR3 protein.

>TRBJ2-7|TRBV19|13
ASSLEDRGPYEQY
>TRBJ2-2|TRBV5-6|16
ASSSGLAGGMITGELF
>TRBJ2-3|TRBV7-9|14
ASSLAGIGGTDTQY
>TRBJ1-2|TRBV6-1|11
ASSEVQGVGYT
>TRBJ2-3|TRBV19|14
ASSIAGLAGVDTQY
>TRBJ2-1|TRBV5-1|13
ASSLAAGAYNEQF
>TRBJ2-1|TRBV7-9|13
ASSPSGGSYNEQF
>TRBJ1-6|TRBV28|13
ASSSGQERLSPLH
>TRBJ2-5|TRBV10-3|13
AISASTGPGETQY
>TRBJ1-5|TRBV5-3|10
ARSLHGTAQH
>TRBJ1-5|TRBV19|13
ASQGRTTGSQPQH
>TRBJ1-5|TRBV7-2|16
ASSLAIGQGNSNQPQH
>TRBJ1-5|TRBV19|13
ASSIEGYSNQPQH
>TRBJ2-7|TRBV28|14
ASSLPGTGVSYEQY
>TRBJ2-7|TRBV7-2|11
ASNRRSSYEQY
>TRBJ2-7|TRBV23-1|11
ASNPGFSYEQY
>TRBJ1-5|TRBV28|12
ASGRLLANQPQH
>TRBJ2-5|TRBV30|12
AWSRGAVERTQY
>TRBJ2-7|TRBV6-5|12
ASSYSTSGSEQY
>TRBJ2-1|TRBV9|20
ASSRGASGRRTSGSSYNEQF
>TRBJ2-1|TRBV27|12
ASSSLGQYNEQF
>TRBJ1-2|TRBV22-1|15
PGSALFPDRSNYGYT
>TRBJ2-7|TRBV16|13
ASRQGGLSSYEQY
>TRBJ2-7|TRBV5-1|12
ASSPRGGGYEQY